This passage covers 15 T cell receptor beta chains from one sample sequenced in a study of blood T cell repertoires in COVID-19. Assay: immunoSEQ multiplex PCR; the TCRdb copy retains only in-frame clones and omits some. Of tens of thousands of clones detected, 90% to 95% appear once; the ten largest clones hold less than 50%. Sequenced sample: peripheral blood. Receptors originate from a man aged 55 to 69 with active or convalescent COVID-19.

CDR3 DNA: TGTGCCAGCAGCTTGCAACTCCCGACAGGCCGGAGAGGCTACACCTTC. Protein sequence: CASSLQLPTGRRGYTF. The gene calls are TRBV5-6 and TRBJ1-2, with a tentative D call TRBD1 (6 bases). CDR1 is SGHDT and CDR2 is YYEEEE in the germline V gene. Trimming pared 1 base from V and 8 bases from J, leaving 21 bases between. The CDR3 consists of 16 residues.

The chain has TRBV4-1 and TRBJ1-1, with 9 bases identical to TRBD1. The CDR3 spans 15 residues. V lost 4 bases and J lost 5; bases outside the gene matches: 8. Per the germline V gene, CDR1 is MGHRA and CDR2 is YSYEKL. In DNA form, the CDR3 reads TGCGCCAGCAGCCTCTCGGACAGGGGTGGGACTGAAGCTTTCTTT. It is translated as CASSLSDRGGTEAFF.

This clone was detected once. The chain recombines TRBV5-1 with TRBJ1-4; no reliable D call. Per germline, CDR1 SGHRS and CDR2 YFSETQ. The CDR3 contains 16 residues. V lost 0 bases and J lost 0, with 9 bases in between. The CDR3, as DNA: TGCGCCAGCAGCTTGGGCGGATACGCAACTAATGAAAAACTGTTTTTT. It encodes CASSLGGYATNEKLFF.

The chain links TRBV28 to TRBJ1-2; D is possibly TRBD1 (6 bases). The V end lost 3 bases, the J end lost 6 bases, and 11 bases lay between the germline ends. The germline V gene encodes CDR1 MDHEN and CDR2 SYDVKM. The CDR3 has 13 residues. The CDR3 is CASSFHRVDGYTF. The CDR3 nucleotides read TGTGCCAGCAGTTTTCACAGGGTGGATGGCTACACCTTC.

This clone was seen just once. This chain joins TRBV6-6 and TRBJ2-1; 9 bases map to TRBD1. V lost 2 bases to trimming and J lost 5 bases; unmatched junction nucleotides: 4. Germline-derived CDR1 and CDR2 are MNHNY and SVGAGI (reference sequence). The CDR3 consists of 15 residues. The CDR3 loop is CASSYRGTGNNEQFF. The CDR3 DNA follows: TGTGCCAGCAGTTACCGCGGGACAGGGAACAATGAGCAGTTCTTC.

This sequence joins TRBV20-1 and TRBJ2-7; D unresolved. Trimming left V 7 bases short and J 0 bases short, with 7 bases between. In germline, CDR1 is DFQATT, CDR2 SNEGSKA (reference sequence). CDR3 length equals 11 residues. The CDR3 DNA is TGCAGTGTTCCCAGCTCCTACGAGCAGTACTTC. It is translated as CSVPSSYEQYF.

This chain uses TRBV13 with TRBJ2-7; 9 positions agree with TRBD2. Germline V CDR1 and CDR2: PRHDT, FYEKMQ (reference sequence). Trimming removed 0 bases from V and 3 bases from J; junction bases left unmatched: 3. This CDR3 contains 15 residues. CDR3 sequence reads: CASSLGTSGYYEQYF. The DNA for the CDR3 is TGTGCCAGCAGCTTAGGGACTAGCGGATACTACGAGCAGTACTTC. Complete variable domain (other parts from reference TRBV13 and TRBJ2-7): AAGVIQSPRHLIKEKRETATLKCYPIPRHDTVYWYQQGPGQDPQFLISFYEKMQSDKGSIPDRFSAQQFSDYHSELNMSSLELGDSALYFCASSLGTSGYYEQYFGPGTRLTVT.

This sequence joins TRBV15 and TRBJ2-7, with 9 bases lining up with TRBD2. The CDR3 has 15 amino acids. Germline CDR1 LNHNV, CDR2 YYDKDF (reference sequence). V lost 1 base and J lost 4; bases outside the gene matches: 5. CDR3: CATSRVASGMYEQYF. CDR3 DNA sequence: TGTGCCACCAGCAGAGTTGCTAGCGGGATGTACGAGCAGTACTTC.

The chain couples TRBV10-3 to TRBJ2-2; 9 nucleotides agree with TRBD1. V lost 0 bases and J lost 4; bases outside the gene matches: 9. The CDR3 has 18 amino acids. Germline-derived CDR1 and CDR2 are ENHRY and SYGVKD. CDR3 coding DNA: TGTGCCATCAGTGAGTCGATAGCCAGGACAGGGGCCACCGGGGAGCTGTTTTTT. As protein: CAISESIARTGATGELFF.

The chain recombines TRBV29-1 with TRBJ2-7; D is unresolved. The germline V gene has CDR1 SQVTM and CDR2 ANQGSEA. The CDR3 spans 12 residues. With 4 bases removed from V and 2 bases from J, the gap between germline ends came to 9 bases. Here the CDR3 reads CSVVTATYEQYF. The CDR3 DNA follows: TGCAGCGTTGTTACAGCCACCTACGAGCAGTACTTC.

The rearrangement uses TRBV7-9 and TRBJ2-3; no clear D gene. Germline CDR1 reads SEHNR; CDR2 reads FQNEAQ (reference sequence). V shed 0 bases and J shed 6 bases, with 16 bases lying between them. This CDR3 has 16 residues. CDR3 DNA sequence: TGTGCCAGCAGCTTAGCCAACAGCCCTCAACTCGATACGCAGTATTTT. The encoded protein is CASSLANSPQLDTQYF.

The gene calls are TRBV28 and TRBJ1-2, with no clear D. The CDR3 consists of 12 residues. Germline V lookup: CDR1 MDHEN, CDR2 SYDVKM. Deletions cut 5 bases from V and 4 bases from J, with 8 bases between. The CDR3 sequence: CASSRVSYGYTF. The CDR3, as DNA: TGTGCCAGCAGTCGGGTCTCCTATGGCTACACCTTC.

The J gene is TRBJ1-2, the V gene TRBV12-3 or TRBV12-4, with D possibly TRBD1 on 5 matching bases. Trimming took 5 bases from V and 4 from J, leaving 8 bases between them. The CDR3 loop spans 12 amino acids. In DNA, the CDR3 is TGTGCCAGCAGTCCAGGGATCTATGGCTACACCTTC. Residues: CASSPGIYGYTF.

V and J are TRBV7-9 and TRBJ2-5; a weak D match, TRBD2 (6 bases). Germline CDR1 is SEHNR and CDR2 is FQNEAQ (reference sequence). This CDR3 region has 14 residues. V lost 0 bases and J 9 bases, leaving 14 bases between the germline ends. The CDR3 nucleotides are TGTGCCAGCAGCTTAGCTCTCGGGGGATCGGCCCAGTACTTC. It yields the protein CASSLALGGSAQYF.

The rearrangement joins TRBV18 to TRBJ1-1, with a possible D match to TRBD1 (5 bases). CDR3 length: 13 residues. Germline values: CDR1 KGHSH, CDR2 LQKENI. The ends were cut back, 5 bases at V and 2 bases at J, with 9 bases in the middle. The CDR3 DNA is TGTGCCAGCTCAGGGCAGGGAAACACTGAAGCTTTCTTT. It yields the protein CASSGQGNTEAFF.